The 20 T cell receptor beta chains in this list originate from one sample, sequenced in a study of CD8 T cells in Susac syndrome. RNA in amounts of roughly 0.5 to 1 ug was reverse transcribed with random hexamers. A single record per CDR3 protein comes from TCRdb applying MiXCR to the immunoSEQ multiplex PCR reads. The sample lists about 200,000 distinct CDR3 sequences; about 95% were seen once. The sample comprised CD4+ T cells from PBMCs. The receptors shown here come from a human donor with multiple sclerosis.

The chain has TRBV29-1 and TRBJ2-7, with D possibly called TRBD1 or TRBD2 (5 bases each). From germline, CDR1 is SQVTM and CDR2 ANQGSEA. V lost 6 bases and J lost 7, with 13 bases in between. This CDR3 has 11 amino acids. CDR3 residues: CSVNRGGEQYF. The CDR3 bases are TGCAGCGTCAACCGGGGCGGTGAGCAGTACTTC.

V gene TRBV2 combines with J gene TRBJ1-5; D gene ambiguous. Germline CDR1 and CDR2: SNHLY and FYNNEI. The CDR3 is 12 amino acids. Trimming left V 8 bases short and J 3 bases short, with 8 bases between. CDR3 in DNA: TGTGCCAGCTCGACGGACAATCAGCCCCAGCATTTT. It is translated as CASSTDNQPQHF.

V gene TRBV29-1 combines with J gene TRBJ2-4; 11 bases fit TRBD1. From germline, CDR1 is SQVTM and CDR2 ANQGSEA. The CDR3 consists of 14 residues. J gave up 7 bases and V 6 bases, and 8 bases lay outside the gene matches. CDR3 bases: TGCAGCGTAAAGGACAGGGGGCATTATAACATTCAGTACTTC. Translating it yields CSVKDRGHYNIQYF.

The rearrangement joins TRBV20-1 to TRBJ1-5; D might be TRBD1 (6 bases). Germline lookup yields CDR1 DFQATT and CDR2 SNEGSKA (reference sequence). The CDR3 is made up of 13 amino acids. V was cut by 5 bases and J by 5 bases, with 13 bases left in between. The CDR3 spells CSAQQGLYQPQHF. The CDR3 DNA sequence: TGCAGTGCTCAACAGGGCCTTTATCAGCCCCAGCATTTT.

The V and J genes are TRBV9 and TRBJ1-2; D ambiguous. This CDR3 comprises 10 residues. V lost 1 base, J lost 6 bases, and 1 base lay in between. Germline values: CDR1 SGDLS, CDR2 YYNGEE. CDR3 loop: CASSVNGYTF. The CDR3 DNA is TGTGCCAGCAGCGTAAATGGCTACACCTTC.

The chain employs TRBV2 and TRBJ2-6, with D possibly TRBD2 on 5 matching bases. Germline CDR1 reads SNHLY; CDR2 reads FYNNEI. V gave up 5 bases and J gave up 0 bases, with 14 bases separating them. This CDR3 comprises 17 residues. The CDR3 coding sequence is TGTGCCAGCAGTAGAGGACGGGATTACTCTGGGGCCAACGTCCTGACTTTC. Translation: CASSRGRDYSGANVLTF.

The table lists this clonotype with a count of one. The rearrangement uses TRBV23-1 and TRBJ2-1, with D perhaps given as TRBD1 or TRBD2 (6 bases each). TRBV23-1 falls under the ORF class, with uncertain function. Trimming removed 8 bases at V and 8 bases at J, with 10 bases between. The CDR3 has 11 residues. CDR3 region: CASRGPHEQFF. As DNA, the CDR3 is TGCGCCAGCCGGGGGCCCCATGAGCAGTTCTTC.

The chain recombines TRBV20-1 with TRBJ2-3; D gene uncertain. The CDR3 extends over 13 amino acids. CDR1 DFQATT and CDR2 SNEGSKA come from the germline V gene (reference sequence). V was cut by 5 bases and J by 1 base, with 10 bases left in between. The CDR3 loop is CSAAAEGTDTQYF. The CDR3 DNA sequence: TGCAGTGCTGCGGCCGAGGGCACAGATACGCAGTATTTT.

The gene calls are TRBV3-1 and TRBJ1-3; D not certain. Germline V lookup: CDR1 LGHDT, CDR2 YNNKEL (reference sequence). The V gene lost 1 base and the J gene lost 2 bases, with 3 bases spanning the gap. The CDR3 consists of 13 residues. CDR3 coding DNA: TGTGCCAGCAGCCAAGCAGCTGGAAACACCATATATTTT. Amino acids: CASSQAAGNTIYF.

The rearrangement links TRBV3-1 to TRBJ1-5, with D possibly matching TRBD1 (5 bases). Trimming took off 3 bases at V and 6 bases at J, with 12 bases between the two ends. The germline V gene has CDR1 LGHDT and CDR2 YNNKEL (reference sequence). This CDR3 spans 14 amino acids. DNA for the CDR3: TGTGCCAGCAGCCACACGGGGAGGGGTCAGCCCCAGCATTTT. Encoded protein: CASSHTGRGQPQHF.

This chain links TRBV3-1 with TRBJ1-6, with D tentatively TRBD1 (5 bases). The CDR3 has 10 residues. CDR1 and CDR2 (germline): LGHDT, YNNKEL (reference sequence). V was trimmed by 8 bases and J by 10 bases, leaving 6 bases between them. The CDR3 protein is CASGGSPLHF. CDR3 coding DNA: TGTGCCAGCGGGGGGTCACCCCTCCACTTT.

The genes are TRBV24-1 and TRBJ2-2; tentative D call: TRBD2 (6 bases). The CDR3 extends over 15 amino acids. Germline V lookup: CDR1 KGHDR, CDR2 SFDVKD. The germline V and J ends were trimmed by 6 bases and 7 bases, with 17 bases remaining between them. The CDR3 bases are TGTGCCACCAGTAGGGACTTCTGGTCGAACGGGGAGCTGTTTTTT. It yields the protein CATSRDFWSNGELFF.

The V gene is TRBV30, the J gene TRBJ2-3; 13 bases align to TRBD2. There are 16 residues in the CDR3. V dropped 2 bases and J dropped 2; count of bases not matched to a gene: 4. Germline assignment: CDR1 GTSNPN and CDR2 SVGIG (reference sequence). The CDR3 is CAWSPGLAGDTDTQYF. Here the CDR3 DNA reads TGTGCCTGGAGTCCCGGACTAGCGGGAGACACAGATACGCAGTATTTT.

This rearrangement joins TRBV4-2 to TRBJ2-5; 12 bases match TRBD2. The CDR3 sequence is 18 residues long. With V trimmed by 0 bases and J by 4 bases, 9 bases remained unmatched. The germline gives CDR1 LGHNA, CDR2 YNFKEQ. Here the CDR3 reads CASSQDPPSGGAGETQYF. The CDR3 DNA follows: TGTGCCAGCAGCCAAGACCCCCCTAGCGGGGGGGCGGGAGAGACCCAGTACTTC.

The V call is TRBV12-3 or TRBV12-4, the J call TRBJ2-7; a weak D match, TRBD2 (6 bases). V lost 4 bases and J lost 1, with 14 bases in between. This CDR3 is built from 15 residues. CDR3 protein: CASSSGLLGSYEQYF. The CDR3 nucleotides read TGTGCCAGCAGTTCGGGACTGCTAGGGTCCTACGAGCAGTACTTC.

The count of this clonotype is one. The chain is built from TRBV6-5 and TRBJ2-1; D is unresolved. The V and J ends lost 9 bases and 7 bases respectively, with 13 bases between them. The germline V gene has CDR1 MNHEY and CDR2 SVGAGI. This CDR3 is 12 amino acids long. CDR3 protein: CASLSAINEQFF. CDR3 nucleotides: TGTGCCAGTCTGAGCGCCATAAATGAGCAGTTCTTC.

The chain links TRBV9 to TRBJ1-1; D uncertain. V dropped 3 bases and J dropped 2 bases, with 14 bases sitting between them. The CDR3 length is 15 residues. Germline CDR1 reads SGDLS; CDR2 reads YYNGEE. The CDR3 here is CASSASDRSNTEAFF. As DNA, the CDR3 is TGTGCCAGCAGCGCCTCGGACCGATCAAACACTGAAGCTTTCTTT.

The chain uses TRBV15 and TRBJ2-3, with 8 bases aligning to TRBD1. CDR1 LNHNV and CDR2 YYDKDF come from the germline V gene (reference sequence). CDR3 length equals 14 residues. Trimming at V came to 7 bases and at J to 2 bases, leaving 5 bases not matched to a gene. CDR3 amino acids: CATTGDRNTDTQYF. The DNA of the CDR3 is TGTGCCACCACGGGGGACAGGAACACAGATACGCAGTATTTT.

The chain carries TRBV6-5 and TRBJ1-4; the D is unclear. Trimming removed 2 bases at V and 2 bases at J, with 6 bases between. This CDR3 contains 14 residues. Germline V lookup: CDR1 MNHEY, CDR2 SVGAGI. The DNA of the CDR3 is TGTGCCAGCAGTTACAAGTTGACTAATGAAAAACTGTTTTTT. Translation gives CASSYKLTNEKLFF.

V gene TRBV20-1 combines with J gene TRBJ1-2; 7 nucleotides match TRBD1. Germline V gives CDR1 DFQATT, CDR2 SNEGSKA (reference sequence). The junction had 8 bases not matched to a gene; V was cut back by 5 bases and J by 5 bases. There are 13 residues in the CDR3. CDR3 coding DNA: TGCAGTGCTGTAGACAGGGCCGTATATGGCTACACCTTC. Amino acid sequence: CSAVDRAVYGYTF.